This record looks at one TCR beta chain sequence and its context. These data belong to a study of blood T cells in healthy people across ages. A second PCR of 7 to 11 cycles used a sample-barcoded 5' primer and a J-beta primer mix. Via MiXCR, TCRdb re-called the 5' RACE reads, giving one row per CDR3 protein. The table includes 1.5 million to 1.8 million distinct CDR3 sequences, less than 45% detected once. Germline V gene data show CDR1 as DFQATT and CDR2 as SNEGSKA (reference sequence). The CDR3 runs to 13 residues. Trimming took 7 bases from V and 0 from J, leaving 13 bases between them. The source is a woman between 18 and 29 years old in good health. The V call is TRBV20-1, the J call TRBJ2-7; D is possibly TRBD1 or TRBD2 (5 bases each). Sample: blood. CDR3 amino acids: CSDRMRGSYEQYF. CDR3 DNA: TGCAGTGATCGGATGAGGGGCTCCTACGAGCAGTACTTC.